One and the same sample provided the 9 T cell receptor beta chains below, sequenced in a study of shared T cell receptors in the human thymus. This table comes from immunoSEQ multiplex PCR, and its TCRdb copy is limited to in-frame clones, with some not included. The sample carries approximately 660,000 clones, 88% recorded once. The same specimen was also included in a second study, on human thymus T cells.

The material sequenced was thymocytes. The receptors come from a boy less than two years old with a congenital heart defect.

The rearrangement joins TRBV5-1 to TRBJ2-3, with 8 bases lining up with TRBD2. The CDR3 covers 20 residues. Germline lookup yields CDR1 SGHRS and CDR2 YFSETQ. Trimming cost V 10 bases and J 0 bases; bases outside gene matches: 25. In DNA, the CDR3 is TGCGCCTCCCAGCAAGAAGAACTAGCGGACGAACCCCCCAGCACAGATACGCAGTATTTT. As protein: CASQQEELADEPPSTDTQYF. Together with reference TRBV5-1 and TRBJ2-3, the CDR3 gives the full variable domain: KAGVTQTPRYLIKTRGQQVTLSCSPISGHRSVSWYQQTPGQGLQFLFEYFSETQRNKGNFPGRFSGRQFSNSRSEMNVSTLELGDSALYLCASQQEELADEPPSTDTQYFGPGTRLTVL.

The rearrangement joins TRBV7-6 to TRBJ2-2; a possible D gene is TRBD1 (5 bases). Germline V gene sequence: CDR1 SGHVS, CDR2 FNYEAQ. CDR3 length: 17 amino acids. Trimming cost V 0 bases and J 3 bases, with 14 bases left between them. CDR3: CASSLAAGHRHTGELFF. CDR3 nucleotides: TGTGCCAGCAGCTTAGCGGCCGGACACCGACACACCGGGGAGCTGTTTTTT. Variable domain in full (rest from reference TRBV7-6 and TRBJ2-2): GAGVSQSPRYKVTKRGQDVALRCDPISGHVSLYWYRQALGQGPEFLTYFNYEAQQDKSGLPNDRFSAERPEGSISTLTIQRTEQRDSAMYRCASSLAAGHRHTGELFFGEGSRLTVL.

The rearrangement joins TRBV10-3 to TRBJ2-1; possibly TRBD2 for D (5 bases). The ends were cut back, 6 bases at V and 8 bases at J, with 17 bases in the middle. Germline V CDR1 and CDR2: ENHRY, SYGVKD. This CDR3 is built from 14 residues. The CDR3 nucleotides read TGTGCCATCAGCATCGGTCGGGGTGGGGATGAGCAGTTCTTC. The encoded protein is CAISIGRGGDEQFF.

The chain links TRBV7-6 to TRBJ1-1, with TRBD1 matching 7 bases. Germline V lookup: CDR1 SGHVS, CDR2 FNYEAQ. V gave up 6 bases and J gave up 4 bases; unmatched junction bases: 8. There are 14 residues in the CDR3. This CDR3 is CASRQGKGSTEAFF. In DNA, the CDR3 is TGTGCCAGCAGACAGGGGAAGGGTAGCACTGAAGCTTTCTTT.

V and J are TRBV27 and TRBJ2-7; 13 nucleotides agree with TRBD2. This CDR3 comprises 17 residues. V was pared by 7 bases and J by 3 bases, with 12 bases of the junction left unmatched. CDR1 and CDR2 from the germline V gene are MNHEY and SMNVEV (reference sequence). CDR3 sequence (DNA): TGTGCCAGCACCCTAGGACTAGCGGGAGAAGTAAACTACGAGCAGTACTTC. It specifies CASTLGLAGEVNYEQYF.

As concerns this clone: An end of the junction does not agree with germline; a read error may underlie this. The chain carries TRBV7-7 and TRBJ2-5; a weak D match, TRBD1 (5 bases). This CDR3 has 14 amino acids. The germline V gene encodes CDR1 SSHAT and CDR2 FNYEAQ (reference sequence). The CDR3 DNA reads as TGTGCTAGCAGCTGCTCGGACACGGAAGAGACCCAGTACTTC. Translation: CASSCSDTEETQYF.

The chain combines TRBV2 with TRBJ2-7, with 9 bases lining up with TRBD2. The V gene's germline CDR1 is SNHLY and CDR2 FYNNEI. Trimming cost V 5 bases and J 1 base; bases outside gene matches: 6. The CDR3 sequence is 15 residues long. The CDR3 loop is CASSRAGGGSYEQYF. The CDR3 bases are TGTGCCAGCAGTCGAGCGGGAGGCGGGTCCTACGAGCAGTACTTC. The full variable domain, completed using reference TRBV2 and TRBJ2-7, is EPEVTQTPSHQVTQMGQEVILRCVPISNHLYFYWYRQILGQKVEFLVSFYNNEISEKSEIFDDQFSVERPDGSNFTLKIRSTKLEDSAMYFCASSRAGGGSYEQYFGPGTRLTVT.

The chain carries TRBV6-5 and TRBJ2-3; TRBD2 aligns across 7 bases. The length of the CDR3 is 14 residues. From germline, CDR1 is MNHEY and CDR2 SVGAGI. Germline trimming cut 8 bases from V and 0 bases from J; bases unmatched to any gene: 5. CDR3 nucleotide sequence: TGTGCCAGCTACGGGGGGTCTAGCACAGATACGCAGTATTTT. Amino acid sequence: CASYGGSSTDTQYF.

The chain has TRBV5-6 and TRBJ2-1, with 11 bases identical to TRBD2. CDR3 length equals 14 residues. Germline trimming cut 4 bases from V and 9 bases from J; bases unmatched to any gene: 6. Germline values: CDR1 SGHDT, CDR2 YYEEEE. Written as DNA, the CDR3 is TGTGCCAGCAGCCCGTATAGCGGGAGGGGTGAGCAGTTCTTC. It codes for CASSPYSGRGEQFF.